These 8 T cell receptor beta chains came from one sample sequenced in a study of blood T cell repertoires in COVID-19. Method: immunoSEQ multiplex PCR; TCRdb's copy keeps in-frame clones and lacks some. The sample holds around 260,000 clones, approximately 86% seen once. Sequenced material: peripheral blood. Receptor source: a human donor with COVID-19, enrolled during active disease. The donor label of this sample is uncertain.

This chain joins TRBV15 and TRBJ2-3; D call uncertain. The V end lost 1 base, the J end lost 3 bases, and 5 bases lay between the germline ends. Germline-derived CDR1 and CDR2 are LNHNV and YYDKDF (reference sequence). The CDR3 is made up of 13 amino acids. For the CDR3, the DNA is TGTGCCACCAGCAGAGGCCAGACAGATACGCAGTATTTT. Translated, it gives CATSRGQTDTQYF.

The chain couples TRBV27 to TRBJ1-5; tentative D call: TRBD1 (6 bases). The CDR3 has 14 residues. The V gene's germline CDR1 is MNHEY and CDR2 SMNVEV (reference sequence). The V and J ends lost 6 bases and 4 bases respectively, with 13 bases between them. In nucleotides, the CDR3 is TGTGCCAGCAGATACACAGGGTCGAATCAGCCCCAGCATTTT. Amino acids: CASRYTGSNQPQHF.

This chain links TRBV2 with TRBJ2-5; 11 bases match TRBD2. Germline lookup yields CDR1 SNHLY and CDR2 FYNNEI. The CDR3 length is 16 residues. After removal of 7 bases from V and 2 bases from J, the junction contained 9 bases not matched to a gene. The CDR3 DNA sequence: TGTGCCAGCATGGGGAGGACTAGCGGGTATCAAGAGACCCAGTACTTC. This encodes CASMGRTSGYQETQYF.

This clone has just a few counts. This rearrangement joins TRBV7-2 to TRBJ2-7; 11 positions agree with TRBD2. The ends lost 6 bases at V and 4 bases at J; junction bases unmatched: 8. CDR1 is SGHTA, CDR2 FQGNSA, per germline. The CDR3 is 15 amino acids. This chain's CDR3 is CASRQTSGSSYEQYF. CDR3 in DNA: TGTGCCAGCAGACAAACTAGCGGGAGCTCTTACGAGCAGTACTTC. The full variable domain, its missing parts supplied by reference TRBV7-2 and TRBJ2-7, is GAGVSQSPSNKVTEKGKDVELRCDPISGHTALYWYRQSLGQGLEFLIYFQGNSAPDKSGLPSDRFSAERTGGSVSTLTIQRTQQEDSAVYLCASRQTSGSSYEQYFGPGTRLTVT.

The gene calls are TRBV7-8 and TRBJ1-2, with D possibly matching TRBD1 (6 bases). V was cut by 1 base and J by 3 bases, with 9 bases left in between. The germline gives CDR1 SGHVS, CDR2 FQNEAQ. The CDR3 is 14 residues long. CDR3 in DNA: TGTGCCAGCAGCTTAGGACAGGCCTACTATGGCTACACCTTC. It is translated as CASSLGQAYYGYTF.

The chain is built from TRBV5-6 and TRBJ2-7; 8 bases line up with TRBD1. Unmatched junction bases numbered 10, after V lost 2 bases and J lost 6 bases. Germline-derived CDR1 and CDR2 are SGHDT and YYEEEE. The CDR3 extends over 15 amino acids. The CDR3 nucleotides are TGTGCCAGCAGCTTTCTTTCAGGGACAGGAGGCGAGCAGTACTTC. Its translation: CASSFLSGTGGEQYF. Using reference TRBV5-6 and TRBJ2-7 for the parts outside the CDR3, the full variable domain is DAGVTQSPTHLIKTRGQQVTLRCSPKSGHDTVSWYQQALGQGPQFIFQYYEEEERQRGNFPDRFSGHQFPNYSSELNVNALLLGDSALYLCASSFLSGTGGEQYFGPGTRLTVT.

V gene TRBV7-2 combines with J gene TRBJ1-5, with a tentative D call TRBD1 (5 bases). Trimming took off 5 bases at V and 6 bases at J, with 11 bases between the two ends. From germline, CDR1 is SGHTA and CDR2 FQGNSA. The CDR3 extends over 13 amino acids. The CDR3 is CASSVGGGQPQHF. The CDR3 nucleotides are TGTGCCAGCAGCGTGGGGGGGGGTCAGCCCCAGCATTTT.

The rearrangement joins TRBV7-9 to TRBJ2-7, with D maybe TRBD2 (5 bases). Trimming took off 3 bases at V and 2 bases at J, with 14 bases between the two ends. This CDR3 spans 15 amino acids. From germline, CDR1 is SEHNR and CDR2 FQNEAQ (reference sequence). CDR3 nucleotide sequence: TGTGCCAGCAGCTTGGACGGAGGTCCCGCCTACGAGCAGTACTTC. It codes for CASSLDGGPAYEQYF.